The rows below give T cell receptor beta chains drawn from one sample of a study of blood T cell repertoires in COVID-19. Assay: immunoSEQ multiplex PCR; the TCRdb copy retains only in-frame clones and omits some. In the table there are around 68,000 clones, approximately 78% of which are singletons. Input material: peripheral blood. These TCRs come from a human donor in a cohort sampled during active COVID-19. CDR3s include the opening cysteine and the closing phenylalanine or tryptophan. A D gene is named only where the DNA matches it firmly.

length	V	J	D	CDR3
14	TRBV11-2	TRBJ1-6	TRBD1	CASSEQGADSPLHF
13	TRBV27	TRBJ1-1	TRBD1	CASSQTGATEAFF
13	TRBV5-6	TRBJ2-7	TRBD2	CASREGLTYEQYF
17	TRBV7-8	TRBJ2-7	NA	CASSQLLMPGGGYEQYF
14	TRBV6-5	TRBJ2-2	TRBD1	CASRGTGDTGELFF
16	TRBV27	TRBJ2-3	NA	CASTPPGASGTDTQYF
14	TRBV18	TRBJ1-2	NA	CASSPPSRNYGYTF
15	TRBV6-5	TRBJ1-2	NA	CASSPTAGIGYGYTF
14	TRBV15	TRBJ2-3	TRBD2	CATSDTSGTDTQYF
13	TRBV7-2	TRBJ1-5	NA	CASSFARDQPQHF
16	TRBV10-1	TRBJ2-3	TRBD2	CASSESSGRVTDTQYF
14	TRBV28	TRBJ1-6	NA	CASSPGYYNSPLHF
15	TRBV6-5	TRBJ2-5	TRBD2	CASSRTSGREETQYF
16	TRBV27	TRBJ1-1	NA	CASGSGGGSGRTEAFF
13	TRBV19	TRBJ1-2	TRBD1	CASGTGGNYGYTF
11	TRBV20-1	TRBJ1-2	NA	CSARTGGGYTF
20	TRBV7-7	TRBJ2-1	TRBD2	CASSPRQGGTSGRAYNEQFF
15	TRBV6-1	TRBJ2-7	NA	CASSESSPSSYEQYF
20	TRBV28	TRBJ2-1	TRBD2	CASSRPVAGVVTASYNEQFF
16	TRBV4-3	TRBJ1-2	NA	CASSPGRRGLNYGYTF
17	TRBV6-1	TRBJ1-5	NA	CASSVDSRAVGNQPQHF
15	TRBV28	TRBJ2-7	TRBD2	CASSTGGAGGYEQYF
15	TRBV6-6	TRBJ2-2	NA	CASTGEREEYGELFF
13	TRBV27	TRBJ2-5	TRBD2	CASRGTSGETQYF
13	TRBV30	TRBJ1-1	NA	CAWSRQANTEAFF
15	TRBV2	TRBJ1-1	TRBD1	CASKDRALGNTEAFF
16	TRBV11-1	TRBJ2-7	TRBD2	CASSSSRGQRGYEQYF
16	TRBV19	TRBJ2-7	TRBD2	CASSMGLAGGSYEQYF
15	TRBV7-2	TRBJ2-1	TRBD2	CASSLSGNHYNEQFF
15	TRBV18	TRBJ2-7	TRBD2	CASSPSGGASYEQYF
15	TRBV6-5	TRBJ2-1	NA	CASSYSGRWGNEQFF
15	TRBV7-9	TRBJ2-7	TRBD1	CASSPVGTGLNEQYF
15	TRBV3-1/TRBV3-2	TRBJ2-2	TRBD2	CASRRLAGGTGELFF
15	TRBV19	TRBJ2-7	NA	CASSIPGTSFYEQYF
19	TRBV3-1/TRBV3-2	TRBJ1-1	TRBD1	CASSQDSGQGARGNTEAFF
15	TRBV6-6	TRBJ2-7	TRBD2	CASSYEGGAKYEQYF
15	TRBV10-1	TRBJ2-2	TRBD2	CVGIGGRVRTGELFF
17	TRBV27	TRBJ2-7	NA	CASSLRWGAAGSYEQYF
16	TRBV7-2	TRBJ2-1	TRBD2	CASSSPGLAGNSEQFF
15	TRBV28	TRBJ2-2	TRBD2	CASSGSGMYTGELFF
14	TRBV18	TRBJ2-3	NA	CASSLVGGTDTQYF
16	TRBV5-1	TRBJ1-1	NA	CASSLDGQGMNTEAFF
15	TRBV28	TRBJ2-7	NA	CASSSPYRNSYEQYF
15	TRBV24-1	TRBJ1-5	NA	CPMVTGRGSNQPQHF
17	TRBV6-6	TRBJ2-3	TRBD2	CASSRIGTSGRLDTQYF